Presented here are 9 T cell receptor beta chains from one specimen sequenced in a study of regulatory T cells in long-lasting Graves disease. Time point of the sample: newly diagnosed GD, antithyroid drugs for less than 3 months. From PBMCs, RNA was extracted and then used to make the TCR library. Assembly of TCR beta libraries relied on iRepertoire HTBI primers together with Arm-PCR of CDR3 regions. MiXCR, applied by TCRdb to the multiplex PCR reads, yields one record per CDR3 protein. The sample holds about 210,000 distinct CDR3 sequences, about 19% seen once. These data were likewise used in another study, on T cells in Graves' hyperthyroidism and ophthalmopathy.

The starting material was peripheral blood mononuclear cells (PBMCs), obtained at new diagnosis, from a patient treated with antithyroid drugs. These receptors originate from a woman in her 30s with Graves disease.

This clonotype has at least ten counts. This rearrangement joins TRBV9 to TRBJ1-5, with D hard to call. The CDR3 totals 11 residues. Trimming shortened V by 0 bases and J by 6 bases, and 1 base separated the two germline ends. The V gene's germline CDR1 is SGDLS and CDR2 YYNGEE. CDR3 in DNA: TGTGCCAGCAGCGTAGCTCAGCCCCAGCATTTT. It is translated as CASSVAQPQHF. Combining the CDR3 with reference TRBV9 and TRBJ1-5 gives the whole variable domain DSGVTQTPKHLITATGQRVTLRCSPRSGDLSVYWYQQSLDQGLQFLIQYYNGEERAKGNILERFSAQQFPDLHSELNLSSLELGDSALYFCASSVAQPQHFGDGTRLSIL.

Many counts were recorded for this clonotype. CDR3: CASSITSVRSYNEQFF. CDR3 bases: TGTGCCAGTAGTATTACTAGCGTGAGGTCCTACAATGAGCAGTTCTTC. V gene TRBV19 combines with J gene TRBJ2-1; 7 bases are a match to TRBD2. The CDR3 totals 16 residues. J lost 1 base, V lost 3 bases, and 6 bases had no gene match. Germline V CDR1 and CDR2: LNHDA, SQIVND (reference sequence).

Notes on this clonotype: At one boundary the junction diverges from the germline segment, which might be a read error. The chain joins TRBV30 to TRBJ1-5, with D possibly TRBD1 on 5 matching bases. CDR1 is GTSNPN, CDR2 SVGIG, per germline (reference sequence). This CDR3 has 16 amino acids. The CDR3 loop is CAWSVRRAVGNQPHHF. CDR3 in DNA: TGTGCCTGGAGTGTTCGCAGGGCGGTTGGCAATCAGCCCCACCATTTT.

This clonotype has at least ten counts. The chain recombines TRBV5-6 with TRBJ1-2, with D unresolved. Trimming pared 6 bases from V and 8 bases from J, leaving 20 bases between. The CDR3 has 14 amino acids. Germline V lookup: CDR1 SGHDT, CDR2 YYEEEE. CDR3 sequence (DNA): TGTGCCAGCATGCTCCCCGCCAGCCAGAGCGGCTACACCTTC. Translated, it gives CASMLPASQSGYTF.

This clonotype was counted at least ten times. This chain joins TRBV20-1 and TRBJ2-3, with 7 bases identical to TRBD2. CDR3 length: 16 amino acids. With 6 bases clipped from V and 5 bases from J, the junction kept 17 bases outside the gene matches. In germline, CDR1 is DFQATT, CDR2 SNEGSKA (reference sequence). CDR3 amino acids: CSAPPLWGRVVDTQYF. The CDR3 region has the DNA TGCAGTGCCCCCCCACTCTGGGGGAGGGTGGTAGATACGCAGTATTTT.

The rearrangement uses TRBV28 and TRBJ2-1, with TRBD2 identical over 10 bases. J was trimmed by 2 bases and V by 5 bases; bases with no gene match: 6. The CDR3 spans 16 residues. From germline, CDR1 is MDHEN and CDR2 SYDVKM. CDR3: CASSLTLAGAYNEQFF. The DNA for the CDR3 is TGTGCCAGCAGTCTAACCCTAGCGGGAGCCTACAATGAGCAGTTCTTC. The whole variable domain, remainder taken from reference TRBV28 and TRBJ2-1, is DVKVTQSSRYLVKRTGEKVFLECVQDMDHENMFWYRQDPGLGLRLIYFSYDVKMKEKGDIPEGYSVSREKKERFSLILESASTNQTSMYLCASSLTLAGAYNEQFFGPGTRLTVL.

This clonotype occurred once. Given a much more abundant clone one base away, this may be a read error. The CDR3 does not close with the conserved phenylalanine or tryptophan, likely indicating a read error. The V call is TRBV7-9, the J call TRBJ2-7; D possibly corresponds to TRBD1 (6 bases). V lost 5 bases to trimming and J lost 3 bases, with 8 bases between them. This CDR3 spans 12 amino acids. In germline, CDR1 is SEHNR, CDR2 FQNEAQ (reference sequence). The CDR3: CASSRTDYEQYL. The DNA of the CDR3 is TGTGCCAGCAGCCGGACAGACTACGAGCAGTACCTC.

As concerns this clonotype: A far larger clone is one base from this, pointing to a likely read error. The rearrangement links TRBV11-3 to TRBJ2-5; D is ambiguous. Germline V gene sequence: CDR1 SGHNT, CDR2 YENEEA. Deletions cut 0 bases from V and 3 bases from J, with 14 bases between. CDR3 size: 16 residues. The CDR3 loop reads CASSLEVRPAKETQYF. CDR3 DNA sequence: TGTGCCAGCAGCTTAGAAGTGAGACCAGCGAAAGAGACCCAGTACTTC. The whole variable domain, remainder taken from reference TRBV11-3 and TRBJ2-5, is EAGVVQSPRYKIIEKKQPVAFWCNPISGHNTLYWYLQNLGQGPELLIRYENEEAVDDSQLPKDRFSAERLKGVDSTLKIQPAELGDSAVYLCASSLEVRPAKETQYFGPGTRLLVL.

This clonotype has just a few counts. The V and J genes are TRBV14 and TRBJ1-2, with 9 bases lining up with TRBD1. The ends lost 6 bases at V and 5 bases at J; junction bases unmatched: 7. CDR3 length equals 14 residues. Germline lookup yields CDR1 SGHDN and CDR2 FVKESK. Here the CDR3 DNA reads TGTGCCAGCAGGATATCCGGGACAGGGTATGGCTACACCTTC. Protein sequence: CASRISGTGYGYTF.